This T cell receptor (beta chain) was sequenced in a study of blood T cells in healthy people across ages. Comment on this clonotype: Its antigen remains unidentified.

Study results and limitations: Older age coincided with a roughly linear decline in TCR beta diversity per million T cells.

Germline CDR1 is SNHLY and CDR2 is FYNNEI. The V and J ends lost 1 base and 7 bases respectively, with 14 bases between them. This CDR3 has 15 amino acids. Through a sample-barcoded 5' primer and a J-beta primer mix, a second PCR was run for roughly 6 to 12 cycles. TCRdb recomputed calls from the 5' RACE reads with MiXCR, one row per CDR3 protein. The profile covers a few hundred thousand distinct CDR3 sequences, with about half appearing a single time and under 65% taken by the ten largest. This TCR came from a man aged 55 to 70 in good health. This chain links TRBV2 with TRBJ2-1; D is uncertain. Material for sequencing was blood. The CDR3 sequence is CASSEDGLLGNEQFF. The DNA of the CDR3 is TGTGCCAGCAGTGAAGACGGTTTACTTGGGAATGAGCAGTTCTTC.